These T cell receptor beta chains were read from a single sample in a study of blood T cell repertoires in COVID-19. Assay used: immunoSEQ multiplex PCR; TCRdb lists only in-frame clones, some missing. The sample holds around 15,000 clones, around 75% seen once. The sample comprised peripheral blood. The source is a man in his 60s with acute or convalescent COVID-19. Each CDR3 is given with its conserved first and last residue. D genes are given only for firm matches. Size tells how often a clone was seen (once, few, many) or the class of an expanded clone, and some rows leave it out.

CDR3 length	J gene	clone size	D gene	V gene	CDR3 protein	CDR3 DNA
13	TRBJ2-1	-	TRBD1	TRBV7-8	CASRRTGDNEQFF	TGTGCCAGCAGACGGACAGGGGACAATGAGCAGTTCTTC
14	TRBJ1-5	-	-	TRBV7-2	CASSIVQGRQPQHF	TGTGCCAGCAGTATCGTTCAGGGCCGGCAGCCCCAGCATTTT
13	TRBJ2-1	-	-	TRBV5-1	CASSLGGYNEQFF	TGCGCCAGCAGCTTGGGCGGTTACAATGAGCAGTTCTTC
13	TRBJ2-3	few	-	TRBV6-1	CASSEHSTDTQYF	TGTGCCAGCAGTGAACATAGCACAGATACGCAGTATTTT
11	TRBJ1-1	-	-	TRBV10-3	CAIRQYTEAFF	TGTGCCATCCGACAGTACACTGAAGCTTTCTTT
15	TRBJ1-5	-	-	TRBV5-5	CASSEDSYSNQPQHF	TGTGCCAGCAGCGAGGACAGCTATAGCAATCAGCCCCAGCATTTT
15	TRBJ2-3	-	TRBD1	TRBV7-3	CASSQSGGQVDTQYF	TGTGCCAGCAGCCAAAGTGGGGGACAGGTAGATACGCAGTATTTT
15	TRBJ1-5	-	-	TRBV6-5	CASKNDRQGNQPQHF	TGTGCCAGCAAAAATGACAGACAGGGCAATCAGCCCCAGCATTTT
15	TRBJ1-6	-	-	TRBV19	CASSFQGSYNSPLHF	TGTGCCAGTAGTTTTCAGGGTTCCTATAATTCACCCCTCCACTTT
13	TRBJ1-2	-	TRBD1	TRBV30	CASPWDRGNGYTF	TGTGCCTCCCCCTGGGACAGGGGAAATGGCTACACCTTC
13	TRBJ1-1	-	TRBD1	TRBV4-1	CASSVQGDTEAFF	TGCGCCAGCAGCGTACAGGGGGACACTGAAGCTTTCTTT
15	TRBJ1-3	-	TRBD1	TRBV7-2	CASSTRQGAGNTIYF	TGTGCCAGCAGCACCCGACAGGGGGCTGGAAACACCATATATTTT
14	TRBJ1-2	medium-sized	TRBD1	TRBV7-9	CASSLNRGDYGYTF	TGTGCCAGCAGCTTAAACAGGGGGGACTATGGCTACACCTTC
14	TRBJ1-4	-	-	TRBV30	CAWSRLATNEKLFF	TGTGCCTGGAGTCGACTTGCAACTAATGAAAAACTGTTTTTT
14	TRBJ1-3	-	-	TRBV5-4	CASSLQGPGNTIYF	TGTGCCAGCAGCTTACAGGGTCCTGGAAACACCATATATTTT
14	TRBJ1-1	medium-sized	-	TRBV25-1	CASSDLTLNTEAFF	TGTGCCAGCAGTGATCTTACCCTAAATACTGAAGCTTTCTTT
15	TRBJ2-1	-	TRBD2	TRBV24-1	CATSQTSGGYNEQFF	TGTGCCACCAGTCAAACTAGCGGGGGATACAATGAGCAGTTCTTC
16	TRBJ1-4	once	-	TRBV7-2	CASSPNGPGISEKLFF	TGTGCCAGCAGCCCGAACGGTCCGGGGATTTCTGAAAAACTGTTTTTT
14	TRBJ2-5	-	TRBD1	TRBV11-2	CASSPDRAPETQYF	TGTGCCAGCAGCCCTGACAGGGCCCCAGAGACCCAGTACTTC
15	TRBJ2-3	-	TRBD2	TRBV3-1/TRBV3-2	CASSLKLAATDTQYF	TGTGCCAGCAGCCTAAAACTAGCGGCCACAGATACGCAGTATTTT
18	TRBJ1-1	-	TRBD1	TRBV4-3	CASSQDDRDRWLNTEAFF	TGCGCCAGCAGCCAAGACGACCGGGACAGGTGGTTGAACACTGAAGCTTTCTTT
17	TRBJ1-6	-	TRBD1	TRBV7-9	CASSLFPRQGFHSPLHF	TGTGCCAGCAGCTTATTCCCGCGACAGGGGTTTCACTCACCCCTCCACTTT
15	TRBJ1-6	-	TRBD1	TRBV15	CATSSRQGRNSPLHF	TGTGCCACCAGCAGCAGACAGGGACGGAACTCACCCCTCCACTTT
13	TRBJ1-1	-	-	TRBV11-1	CASSFTGKAEAFF	TGTGCCAGCAGCTTTACAGGGAAGGCTGAAGCTTTCTTT
13	TRBJ2-1	once	-	TRBV7-9	CASSLSSGEEQFF	TGTGCCAGCAGCTTATCGTCAGGGGAAGAGCAGTTCTTC
14	TRBJ1-1	-	-	TRBV5-1	CASSGSSVNTEAFF	TGCGCCAGCAGCGGGAGTTCGGTGAACACTGAAGCTTTCTTT
14	TRBJ2-3	-	TRBD2	TRBV29-1	CSVGSSGRGDTQYF	TGCAGCGTTGGCTCTAGCGGGAGAGGGGATACGCAGTATTTT
17	TRBJ2-7	-	TRBD2	TRBV27	CASSFSDPGTTSYEQYF	TGTGCCAGCAGTTTCTCCGATCCCGGGACTACATCCTACGAGCAGTACTTC
13	TRBJ1-2	few	-	TRBV30	CACPIEMDYGYTF	TGTGCCTGCCCCATCGAGATGGACTATGGCTACACCTTC
18	TRBJ2-1	-	TRBD2	TRBV3-1/TRBV3-2	CASSQDGLAGGHYNEQFF	TGTGCCAGCAGCCAAGATGGGCTAGCGGGGGGGCACTACAATGAGCAGTTCTTC
15	TRBJ2-2	-	-	TRBV27	CASSLGQASTGELFF	TGTGCCAGCAGTTTGGGCCAGGCATCCACCGGGGAGCTGTTTTTT
16	TRBJ1-3	-	-	TRBV19	CASSTRTDFSGNTIYF	TGTGCCAGTAGCACTAGGACAGATTTCTCTGGAAACACCATATATTTT
14	TRBJ2-1	-	TRBD2	TRBV18	CASSPLAGYNEQFF	TGTGCCAGCTCACCACTAGCGGGGTACAATGAGCAGTTCTTC
13	TRBJ1-2	-	TRBD1	TRBV10-3	CAISADRGSGYTF	TGTGCCATCAGCGCGGACAGGGGATCTGGCTACACCTTC
15	TRBJ1-6	-	TRBD1	TRBV27	CASSLGQGYRSPLHF	TGTGCCAGCAGTTTAGGACAGGGTTATCGTTCACCCCTCCACTTT
15	TRBJ1-2	-	TRBD1	TRBV20-1	CSASTGQGASYGYTF	TGCAGTGCTAGTACCGGACAGGGGGCGAGCTATGGCTACACCTTC
15	TRBJ2-2	-	-	TRBV7-8	CASSHQTGDTGELFF	TGTGCCAGCAGCCATCAGACAGGCGACACCGGGGAGCTGTTTTTT
13	TRBJ1-3	-	TRBD1	TRBV25-1	CASSGGGSDTIYF	TGTGCCAGCAGTGGAGGGGGCTCGGACACCATATATTTT
14	TRBJ1-5	-	-	TRBV30	CAWSVLGASQPQHF	TGTGCCTGGAGTGTCTTGGGGGCAAGTCAGCCCCAGCATTTT
15	TRBJ1-5	-	-	TRBV19	CASSIQIRSNQPQHF	TGTGCCAGTAGTATTCAGATCCGAAGCAATCAGCCCCAGCATTTT
16	TRBJ1-2	-	TRBD1	TRBV11-1	CASSFSITGGDYGYTF	TGTGCCAGCAGCTTCTCTATAACAGGGGGCGACTATGGCTACACCTTC
16	TRBJ1-5	-	-	TRBV4-1	CASSPAGEMGIQPQHF	TGCGCCAGCAGCCCGGCGGGGGAGATGGGGATTCAGCCCCAGCATTTT
16	TRBJ2-3	-	TRBD2	TRBV5-6	CASSLGLAGSTDTQYF	TGTGCCAGCAGCTTGGGACTAGCGGGGTCCACAGATACGCAGTATTTT
14	TRBJ2-5	-	TRBD2	TRBV3-1/TRBV3-2	CASSLGLVGETQYF	TGTGCCAGCAGCTTAGGACTAGTCGGGGAGACCCAGTACTTC
14	TRBJ1-2	-	TRBD1	TRBV7-9	CASSWGQAGYGYTF	TGTGCCAGCAGCTGGGGACAGGCGGGCTATGGCTACACCTTC
16	TRBJ1-5	-	TRBD1	TRBV19	CASTVGQGNSNQPQHF	TGTGCCAGTACCGTCGGACAGGGAAATAGCAATCAGCCCCAGCATTTT
16	TRBJ2-1	-	TRBD2	TRBV4-3	CASSQEGGGGAGEQFF	TGCGCCAGCAGCCAAGAGGGCGGCGGGGGGGCTGGAGAGCAGTTCTTC
15	TRBJ1-1	-	-	TRBV7-9	CASSLETLANTEAFF	TGTGCCAGCAGCTTAGAAACGTTGGCGAACACTGAAGCTTTCTTT
16	TRBJ1-5	-	-	TRBV6-2/TRBV6-3	CASSYEGGHSNQPQHF	TGTGCCAGCAGTTACGAGGGAGGGCATAGCAATCAGCCCCAGCATTTT